These T cell receptor beta chains were read from a single sample in a study of T cell responses to AZD1222 COVID-19 vaccine. Method: immunoSEQ multiplex PCR; TCRdb's copy keeps in-frame clones and lacks some. The sample consists of a few hundred thousand clones, approximately 93% of them appearing once. The material was peripheral blood, obtained on day 0 of AZD1222 vaccination. The receptors were sampled from an adult in good health. Each CDR3 is given with its conserved first and last residue. Each record gives: V gene, J gene, CDR3 length, clone size, D gene, CDR3 protein. A D gene is named only where the DNA matches it firmly. A clone size is listed for some rows: how often the clone was seen (once, few, many), or a class if it is expanded.

TRBV4-1	TRBJ1-2	16	NA	NA	CASSQFPAEGGYGYTF
TRBV3-1/TRBV3-2	TRBJ2-3	15	NA	TRBD2	CASSQDWLAGDTQYF
TRBV7-2	TRBJ2-1	15	once	NA	CASIDRPSSYNEQFF
TRBV4-2	TRBJ2-2	16	NA	TRBD2	CASSQVAGGNTGELFF
TRBV2	TRBJ2-5	15	NA	NA	CASSANRAGEETQYF
TRBV3-1/TRBV3-2	TRBJ2-1	16	NA	TRBD2	CASSQWGAGGGNEQFF
TRBV11-2	TRBJ1-4	15	few	NA	CASSSTGSNGEKLFF
TRBV24-1	TRBJ1-5	13	NA	NA	CATSDSLHRTQHF
TRBV6-5	TRBJ2-7	14	NA	TRBD2	CATSGLALGNEQYF
TRBV21-1	TRBJ1-6	17	NA	NA	CASSTLDRVSYNSPLHF
TRBV7-2	TRBJ1-6	17	NA	NA	CASSLLVFGGNNSPLHF
TRBV9	TRBJ2-3	16	NA	NA	CASSVAATPSTDTQYF
TRBV3-1/TRBV3-2	TRBJ1-2	15	NA	TRBD1	CASSPQPGQRDGYTF
TRBV7-9	TRBJ2-7	15	once	TRBD2	CASHPSWGGANEQYF
TRBV4-1	TRBJ2-3	15	NA	TRBD1	CASSHPGQGSDTQYF